This is a list of T cell receptor beta chains from one sample in a study of blood T cells in healthy people across ages. Using its own MiXCR run on the 5' RACE reads, TCRdb lists one record per CDR3 protein. The sample records some 1,000,000 distinct CDR3 sequences, 20% to 25% being singletons. These same data were also listed under a study on T cells of mothers and their children.

What was sequenced was blood. The receptors derive from a girl aged 2-10 years in good health. CDR3s include the opening cysteine and the closing phenylalanine or tryptophan. A D gene is named only where the DNA matches it firmly. Clone size is stated in some rows and not others, as once, few, many or a class when expanded.

v_gene: TRBV20-1
len: 14
d_gene: TRBD2
j_gene: TRBJ2-1
abundance: -
CDR3nt: TGCAGTGCCATCGGGACTAGCCCGCGCAATGAGCAGTTCTTC
CDR3aa: CSAIGTSPRNEQFF

v_gene: TRBV3-1
len: 14
d_gene: -
j_gene: TRBJ2-5
abundance: few
CDR3nt: TGTGCCAGCAGCCAATTAGGCAGGGAAGAGACCCAGTACTTC
CDR3aa: CASSQLGREETQYF

v_gene: TRBV20-1
len: 16
d_gene: TRBD2
j_gene: TRBJ2-1
abundance: few
CDR3nt: TGCAGTGCTAGAGATCTCCACGGGGGGGCTTTGAATGAGCAGTTCTTC
CDR3aa: CSARDLHGGALNEQFF

v_gene: TRBV9
len: 14
d_gene: -
j_gene: TRBJ2-7
abundance: -
CDR3nt: TGTGCCAGCAGCCCCAGGACTAACTCCTACGAGCAGTACTTC
CDR3aa: CASSPRTNSYEQYF

v_gene: TRBV9
len: 15
d_gene: -
j_gene: TRBJ1-1
abundance: -
CDR3nt: TGTGCCAGCAGCGAGGGTGGGGGGAGGAGCGAAGAGGCTTTCTTT
CDR3aa: CASSEGGGRSEEAFF

v_gene: TRBV29-1
len: 13
d_gene: -
j_gene: TRBJ2-2
abundance: few
CDR3nt: TGCAGCGTTGTATACGGGCGAACCGGGGAGCTGTTTTTT
CDR3aa: CSVVYGRTGELFF

v_gene: TRBV11-2
len: 16
d_gene: -
j_gene: TRBJ2-7
abundance: -
CDR3nt: TGTGCCAGCAGCTTAAGGGGAAAGACTCACACCTACGAGCAGTACTTC
CDR3aa: CASSLRGKTHTYEQYF

v_gene: TRBV20-1
len: 15
d_gene: -
j_gene: TRBJ1-1
abundance: -
CDR3nt: TGCAGTGCTAGCCAACGACAGACCATGAACACTGAAGCTTTCTTT
CDR3aa: CSASQRQTMNTEAFF

v_gene: TRBV29-1
len: 12
d_gene: TRBD2
j_gene: TRBJ2-7
abundance: -
CDR3nt: TGCAGCGTCCTAGCGGAGCACTACGAGCAGTACTTC
CDR3aa: CSVLAEHYEQYF

v_gene: TRBV4-3
len: 14
d_gene: TRBD1
j_gene: TRBJ2-1
abundance: -
CDR3nt: TGCGCCAGCAGCCAAGGGACAGGGGCAGATGAGCAGTTCTTC
CDR3aa: CASSQGTGADEQFF

v_gene: TRBV7-8
len: 15
d_gene: TRBD2
j_gene: TRBJ2-7
abundance: -
CDR3nt: TGTGCCAGCAGTACTGGACTAGCGCGATCCTACGAGCAGTACTTC
CDR3aa: CASSTGLARSYEQYF

v_gene: TRBV7-3
len: 16
d_gene: -
j_gene: TRBJ2-1
abundance: -
CDR3nt: TGTGCCAGCAGCTTATGGGGGGAGGCGGGGTGGAATGAGCAGTTCTTC
CDR3aa: CASSLWGEAGWNEQFF

v_gene: TRBV27
len: 14
d_gene: -
j_gene: TRBJ1-5
abundance: -
CDR3nt: TGTGCCAGCAGTCTAACAGGGACAAATCAGCCCCAGCATTTT
CDR3aa: CASSLTGTNQPQHF

v_gene: TRBV10-3
len: 12
d_gene: -
j_gene: TRBJ2-1
abundance: -
CDR3nt: TGTGCCGTCGCAAGCTCCTACAATGAGCAGTTCTTC
CDR3aa: CAVASSYNEQFF